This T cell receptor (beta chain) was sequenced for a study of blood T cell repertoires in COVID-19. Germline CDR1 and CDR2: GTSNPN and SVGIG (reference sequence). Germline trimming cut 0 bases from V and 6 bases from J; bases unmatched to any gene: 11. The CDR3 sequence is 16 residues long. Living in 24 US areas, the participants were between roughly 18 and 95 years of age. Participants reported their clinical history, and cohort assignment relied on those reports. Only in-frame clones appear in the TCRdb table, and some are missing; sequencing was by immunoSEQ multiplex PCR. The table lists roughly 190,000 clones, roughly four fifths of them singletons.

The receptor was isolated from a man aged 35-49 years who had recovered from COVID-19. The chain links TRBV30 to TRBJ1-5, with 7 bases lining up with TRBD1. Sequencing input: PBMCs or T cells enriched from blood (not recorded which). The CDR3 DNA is TGTGCCTGGAGTGTTGCAGGGGGGAATTCAGGTCAGCCCCAGCATTTT. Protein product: CAWSVAGGNSGQPQHF.